This TCR beta chain was observed in a study of T cells after yellow fever vaccination. The table lists this clonotype with a few counts. Generation of TCR cDNA used 5'RACE template switching (which added a universal primer site and UMIs). TCRdb redid the calling of the 5' RACE reads with MiXCR, one entry per CDR3 protein. The data contain fewer than 400,000 distinct CDR3 sequences, approximately 11% of them seen just once; the ten biggest clones take up 3% to 4%. Germline CDR1 is LNHDA and CDR2 is SQIVND (reference sequence). After removal of 7 bases from V and 2 bases from J, the junction contained 6 bases not matched to a gene. The CDR3 contains 14 residues.

The sequencing used CD4+ T cells sorted from PBMCs, collected 45 days after the yellow fever booster vaccination. The clonotype was recovered from a man aged 18 to 29 who received the YFV17D yellow fever vaccine. The J gene is TRBJ1-1, the V gene TRBV19; TRBD1 matches at 8 bases. CDR3 in amino acids: CASTGDRPNTEAFF. DNA for the CDR3: TGTGCCAGTACAGGGGACAGGCCTAACACTGAAGCTTTCTTT.